These 23 T cell receptor beta chains were sequenced from one sample in a study of T cells in Graves' hyperthyroidism and ophthalmopathy. Amplification yielded TCR beta CDR3 regions, with RNA transcripts as the source. The HTBI primer set served for first-round RT-PCR of the TCR CDR3. TCRdb fed the multiplex PCR reads into MiXCR, producing one record per CDR3 protein. The table lists approximately 510,000 distinct CDR3 sequences, around 21% of them singletons. Sequences were obtained from blood. These TCRs come from a man between 18 and 29 years old with Graves' hyperthyroidism.

This clonotype has more than one count but fewer than ten. V and J are TRBV2 and TRBJ2-1; no reliable D call. The V gene's germline CDR1 is SNHLY and CDR2 FYNNEI. This CDR3 has 12 amino acids. Trimming stripped 7 bases from V and 0 bases from J, with 4 bases between. CDR3 bases: TGTGCCAGCACGGGCTCCTACAATGAGCAGTTCTTC. Its translation: CASTGSYNEQFF.

This clonotype was found many times. CDR3 sequence: CASSPGTGRYEQYF. CDR3 bases: TGTGCCAGCAGTCCTGGGACAGGCCGCTACGAGCAGTACTTC. The genes are TRBV2 and TRBJ2-7; 8 bases match TRBD1. V shed 5 bases and J 3 bases; nucleotides not matched to a gene: 6. CDR3 length equals 14 residues. Germline CDR1 is SNHLY and CDR2 is FYNNEI. The full variable domain, with the rest looked up from reference TRBV2 and TRBJ2-7, is EPEVTQTPSHQVTQMGQEVILRCVPISNHLYFYWYRQILGQKVEFLVSFYNNEISEKSEIFDDQFSVERPDGSNFTLKIRSTKLEDSAMYFCASSPGTGRYEQYFGPGTRLTVT.

This clonotype occurred many times. The chain has TRBV11-2 and TRBJ1-5, with D unclear. Trimming took off 1 base at V and 0 bases at J, with 10 bases between the two ends. The germline V gene encodes CDR1 SGHAT and CDR2 FQNNGV. CDR3 size: 16 residues. CDR3 sequence: CASSLGIQLSNQPQHF. The CDR3 bases are TGTGCCAGCAGCTTAGGTATCCAGCTTAGCAATCAGCCCCAGCATTTT.

This clonotype was seen many times. The chain joins TRBV20-1 to TRBJ2-7; no reliable D call. Trimming took 2 bases from V and 3 from J, leaving 11 bases between them. The germline CDR1 and CDR2 sequences are DFQATT and SNEGSKA (reference sequence). There are 13 residues in the CDR3. In DNA, the CDR3 is TGCAGTGCTAGAACCCCCAGTAACTACGAGCAGTACTTC. Amino acids: CSARTPSNYEQYF.

For this clonotype: One junction end disagrees with the germline gene, perhaps due to a read error. The gene calls are TRBV27 and TRBJ2-7; D not certain. The V gene's germline CDR1 is MNHEY and CDR2 SMNVEV (reference sequence). The CDR3 extends over 14 amino acids. In nucleotides, the CDR3 is TGTGCCAGCAGGTTATACGGGCCCTCGAGAGAGCAGTACTTC. It is translated as CASRLYGPSREQYF.

The chain links TRBV15 to TRBJ2-5, with D unresolved. Germline loops: CDR1 LNHNV, CDR2 YYDKDF (reference sequence). The CDR3 totals 13 residues. Trimming removed 0 bases at V and 1 base at J, with 3 bases between. DNA for the CDR3: TGTGCCACCAGCAGAGATCTCCAAGAGACCCAGTACTTC. It yields the protein CATSRDLQETQYF.

The V and J genes are TRBV28 and TRBJ1-5; D is unresolved. V lost 10 bases, J lost 0 bases, and 13 bases lay in between. CDR1 is MDHEN and CDR2 is SYDVKM in the germline V gene. This CDR3 region has 14 residues. For the CDR3, the DNA is TGTGCCACCAACGCGTTTTATAGCAATCAGCCCCAGCATTTT. Its translation: CATNAFYSNQPQHF.

This clonotype was recorded many times. The chain uses TRBV7-6 and TRBJ2-5; 9 nucleotides align to TRBD1. The CDR3 totals 15 residues. Per the germline V gene, CDR1 is SGHVS and CDR2 is FNYEAQ. Germline trimming cut 4 bases from V and 5 bases from J; bases unmatched to any gene: 8. The chain's CDR3 is CASSSLTGGGETQYF. The CDR3 DNA reads TGTGCCAGCAGCTCACTAACAGGGGGCGGTGAGACCCAGTACTTC.

The chain has TRBV4-1 and TRBJ2-5; TRBD1 agrees at 9 bases. The V gene end was trimmed by 4 bases and the J gene end by 5 bases; junction bases not matched to a gene: 8. There are 15 residues in the CDR3. The germline V gene encodes CDR1 MGHRA and CDR2 YSYEKL. The CDR3 DNA follows: TGCGCCAGCAGCCGAGCTACAGGGGGCCTGGAGACCCAGTACTTC. It encodes CASSRATGGLETQYF.

Here the CDR3 reads CASSSGLYNGYTF. DNA of the CDR3: TGTGCCAGCAGTTCTGGGCTTTATAATGGCTACACCTTC. The rearrangement joins TRBV12-3 or TRBV12-4 to TRBJ1-2; no firm D call. This CDR3 region has 13 residues. The V end was cut by 4 bases, the J end by 6 bases, with 12 bases between.

For the CDR3, the DNA is TGTGCCTGGAATGGCGGGGGAGTGAACACTGAAGCTTTCTTT. It is translated as CAWNGGGVNTEAFF. The rearrangement uses TRBV30 and TRBJ1-1, with D tentatively TRBD1 (5 bases). The CDR3 covers 14 residues. Germline CDR1 is GTSNPN and CDR2 is SVGIG (reference sequence). Between the trimmed V and J ends, which lost 4 bases and 0 bases, there was a span of 12 bases.

This clonotype was counted between two and nine times. This chain connects TRBV6-5 to TRBJ1-2; D not resolved. CDR3 length: 14 amino acids. Trimming took off 1 base at V and 4 bases at J, with 10 bases between the two ends. The germline gives CDR1 MNHEY, CDR2 SVGAGI. For the CDR3, the DNA is TGTGCCAGCAGTTACTTCCCAGGAGCCTATGGCTACACCTTC. This encodes CASSYFPGAYGYTF.

The table lists this clonotype with many counts. The chain has TRBV6-1 and TRBJ2-5; D tentatively reads TRBD1 or TRBD2 (5 bases each). Germline values: CDR1 MNHNS, CDR2 SASEGT. The CDR3 runs to 14 residues. V was pared by 7 bases and J by 5 bases, with 17 bases between. The CDR3 DNA reads TGTGCCAGCATTGCTATGTGGGGCGGGGAGACCCAGTACTTC. Translation: CASIAMWGGETQYF.

This clonotype was seen at least ten times. The chain links TRBV28 to TRBJ1-3, with D uncertain. Trimming pared 6 bases from V and 0 bases from J, leaving 9 bases between. The V gene's germline CDR1 is MDHEN and CDR2 SYDVKM. The CDR3 runs 14 residues. Here the CDR3 reads CASRTRGSGNTIYF. The CDR3 DNA reads as TGTGCCAGCAGGACCCGGGGCTCTGGAAACACCATATATTTT.

J is TRBJ2-2 and V is TRBV6-2 or TRBV6-3; TRBD2 matches at 8 bases. The V gene end was trimmed by 0 bases and the J gene end by 4 bases; junction bases not matched to a gene: 10. Germline V gene sequence: CDR1 MNHEY, CDR2 SVGEGT. This CDR3 has 18 residues. The CDR3, as DNA: TGTGCCAGCAGTTACTCGGTCGGGAGGGCCTTAAGCACCGGGGAGCTGTTTTTT. Amino acids: CASSYSVGRALSTGELFF.

The sample holds many counts of this clonotype. This sequence joins TRBV11-1 and TRBJ2-7; D is undetermined. This CDR3 has 15 residues. Germline-derived CDR1 and CDR2 are SGHAT and FQDESV (reference sequence). The germline V and J ends were trimmed by 3 bases and 1 base, with 13 bases remaining between them. The CDR3 loop reads CASSFETTPSYEQYF. CDR3 bases: TGTGCCAGCAGCTTTGAAACGACCCCTTCCTACGAGCAGTACTTC.

The sample holds many counts of this clonotype. The chain couples TRBV7-2 to TRBJ2-5, with D tentatively TRBD2 (6 bases). This CDR3 is 13 amino acids long. The germline gives CDR1 SGHTA, CDR2 FQGNSA. The V end lost 5 bases, the J end lost 5 bases, and 12 bases lay between the germline ends. CDR3 amino acids: CASSLTSPETQYF. The CDR3 DNA follows: TGTGCCAGCAGCCTAACTAGCCCTGAGACCCAGTACTTC. The complete variable domain, with remaining parts taken from reference TRBV7-2 and TRBJ2-5, reads GAGVSQSPSNKVTEKGKDVELRCDPISGHTALYWYRQSLGQGLEFLIYFQGNSAPDKSGLPSDRFSAERTGGSVSTLTIQRTQQEDSAVYLCASSLTSPETQYFGPGTRLLVL.

This clonotype was seen many times. The CDR3 DNA is TGTGCCAGCAGTCCCGCTACAGGGGTCCAGCCCCAGCATTTT. Amino acids: CASSPATGVQPQHF. The chain has TRBV12-3 or TRBV12-4 and TRBJ1-5, with 7 bases lining up with TRBD1. With 5 bases clipped from V and 7 bases from J, the junction kept 8 bases outside the gene matches. The CDR3 sequence is 14 residues long.

Note on this clonotype: The junction departs from the called germline gene at one end, perhaps through a read error. In nucleotides, the CDR3 is TGTGCCAGCGCCTACACCGGGGAGCTGTTGTTT. Translating it yields CASAYTGELLF. The chain uses TRBV2 and TRBJ2-2; maybe TRBD2 (5 bases). This CDR3 has 11 residues. Germline V CDR1 and CDR2: SNHLY, FYNNEI. Using reference TRBV2 and TRBJ2-2 for the parts outside the CDR3, the full variable domain is EPEVTQTPSHQVTQMGQEVILRCVPISNHLYFYWYRQILGQKVEFLVSFYNNEISEKSEIFDDQFSVERPDGSNFTLKIRSTKLEDSAMYFCASAYTGELLFGEGSRLTVL.

There are many counts of this clonotype. A much bigger clone sits one base away, suggesting this may be a read error. The CDR3 sequence: CSTRGVQETQYF. The CDR3 coding sequence is TGCAGTACTAGGGGGGTCCAAGAGACCCAGTACTTC. The genes are TRBV20-1 and TRBJ2-5; D tentatively reads TRBD1 or TRBD2 (6 bases each). Germline V gives CDR1 DFQATT, CDR2 SNEGSKA (reference sequence). This CDR3 comprises 12 residues.

The sample holds a few counts of this clonotype. The chain couples TRBV2 to TRBJ1-2; D ambiguous. The V gene lost 3 bases and the J gene lost 8 bases, with 16 bases spanning the gap. Germline V CDR1 and CDR2: SNHLY, FYNNEI. The CDR3 has 14 amino acids. CDR3 nucleotides: TGTGCCAGCAGTGAGAACAACAAAGAGGGAGGCTACACCTTC. Its protein product is CASSENNKEGGYTF. Full variable domain (rest looked up from reference TRBV2 and TRBJ1-2): EPEVTQTPSHQVTQMGQEVILRCVPISNHLYFYWYRQILGQKVEFLVSFYNNEISEKSEIFDDQFSVERPDGSNFTLKIRSTKLEDSAMYFCASSENNKEGGYTFGSGTRLTVV.

Comments on this clonotype: A junction boundary mismatches the germline segment, possibly from a read error. This sequence joins TRBV4-1 and TRBJ2-2, with 7 bases lining up with TRBD2. This CDR3 is built from 19 residues. The V gene's germline CDR1 is MGHRA and CDR2 YSYEKL. CDR3 coding DNA: TGCGCCAGCAGCCAAGAAACGCGCCTAGCGGTAAAGAACACCGGGGGGCTGTTTTTT. It codes for CASSQETRLAVKNTGGLFF.

This clonotype has at least ten counts. This rearrangement joins TRBV28 to TRBJ1-5, with 12 bases identical to TRBD1. Unmatched junction bases numbered 15, after V lost 4 bases and J lost 5 bases. Per germline, CDR1 MDHEN and CDR2 SYDVKM. The CDR3 length is 19 residues. The CDR3 coding sequence is TGTGCCAGCAGTTCCCCCCGGGACAGGGGGCTATATGGCCATCAGCCCCAGCATTTT. Its translation: CASSSPRDRGLYGHQPQHF.